The source of this T cell receptor beta chain is a study of technical replicates of blood from a handful of donors. Here immunoSEQ multiplex PCR was the method, and the copy in TCRdb shows in-frame clones only, minus some. In the table there are approximately 79,000 clones, about 91% of which are singletons. With V trimmed by 3 bases and J by 4 bases, 8 bases remained unmatched. Germline values: CDR1 MGHRA, CDR2 YSYEKL. The CDR3 spans 16 residues. The gene calls are TRBV4-1 and TRBJ2-2; 7 bases agree with TRBD2. This TCR was sampled from a human donor in good health. The sequenced material came from T cells isolated from PBMCs. CDR3 sequence (DNA): TGCGCCAGCAGCCAGTCGGCGGGAGCGGTCACCGGGGAGCTGTTTTTT. As protein: CASSQSAGAVTGELFF.